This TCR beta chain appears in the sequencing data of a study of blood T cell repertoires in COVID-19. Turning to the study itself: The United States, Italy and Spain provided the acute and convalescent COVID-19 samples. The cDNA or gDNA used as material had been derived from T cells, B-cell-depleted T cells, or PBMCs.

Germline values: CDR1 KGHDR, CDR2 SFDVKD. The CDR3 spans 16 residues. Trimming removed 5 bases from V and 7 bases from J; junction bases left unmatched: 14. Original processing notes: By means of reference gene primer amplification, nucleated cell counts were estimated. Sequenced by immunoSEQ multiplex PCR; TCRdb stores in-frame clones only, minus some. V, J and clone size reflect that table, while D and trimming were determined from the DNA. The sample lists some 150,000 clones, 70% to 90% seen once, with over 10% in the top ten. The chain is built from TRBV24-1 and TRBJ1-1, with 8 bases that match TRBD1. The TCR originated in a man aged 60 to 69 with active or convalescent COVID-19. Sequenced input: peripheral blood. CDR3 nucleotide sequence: TGTGCCACCAGTGGAGGGGTACAGGGGGAAATGGGTGAAGCTTTCTTT. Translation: CATSGGVQGEMGEAFF.